A selection of T cell receptor beta chains follows, all from one sample in a study of shared clonotypes between healthy human individuals. This table comes from immunoSEQ multiplex PCR, and its TCRdb copy is limited to in-frame clones, with some not included. The table includes 650,000 to 800,000 clones, over 55% detected once. The source material was memory CD4+ T cells sorted from blood. These receptors were obtained from a woman in her 30s in good health. Each CDR3 is given with its conserved first and last residue. A D gene is named only where the DNA matches it firmly. Size is omitted from some rows. Given values are once, few, many or a class for expanded clones.

d_call: -; j_call: TRBJ2-7; clone_size: -; v_call: TRBV6-1; cdr3_aa: CASSEVGDHGEQYF
d_call: -; j_call: TRBJ1-2; clone_size: -; v_call: TRBV5-1; cdr3_aa: CASSFSTATDYGYTF
d_call: TRBD1; j_call: TRBJ1-2; clone_size: -; v_call: TRBV6-5; cdr3_aa: CASSYLDRGGGYTF
d_call: TRBD2; j_call: TRBJ2-1; clone_size: once; v_call: TRBV11-2; cdr3_aa: CASSFTGGPDEQFF
d_call: -; j_call: TRBJ1-2; clone_size: few; v_call: TRBV6-5; cdr3_aa: CASMIPGSNYGYTF
d_call: TRBD2; j_call: TRBJ2-1; clone_size: -; v_call: TRBV7-3; cdr3_aa: CASSSGGPRLAGAGKFF
d_call: -; j_call: TRBJ2-7; clone_size: -; v_call: TRBV10-3; cdr3_aa: CAISQYKGAYEQYF
d_call: TRBD2; j_call: TRBJ2-7; clone_size: few; v_call: TRBV5-1; cdr3_aa: CASSPGLEYEQYF
d_call: TRBD2; j_call: TRBJ2-1; clone_size: -; v_call: TRBV5-1; cdr3_aa: CASSPGLAGDNEQFF
d_call: TRBD2; j_call: TRBJ2-2; clone_size: few; v_call: TRBV28; cdr3_aa: CATRGGDVTGELFF
d_call: -; j_call: TRBJ2-7; clone_size: once; v_call: TRBV6-1; cdr3_aa: CASSDAGHTTYEQYF
d_call: TRBD2; j_call: TRBJ2-1; clone_size: -; v_call: TRBV19; cdr3_aa: CASSRTSGLNEQFF
d_call: TRBD2; j_call: TRBJ2-1; clone_size: -; v_call: TRBV29-1; cdr3_aa: CSVDGRLAGEQSEQFF
d_call: -; j_call: TRBJ1-5; clone_size: many; v_call: TRBV7-9; cdr3_aa: CASSSMDQPQHF
d_call: TRBD1; j_call: TRBJ2-1; clone_size: -; v_call: TRBV7-2; cdr3_aa: CASSKGQVSFF
d_call: -; j_call: TRBJ1-2; clone_size: -; v_call: TRBV10-3; cdr3_aa: CAISGRIGDGYTF
d_call: -; j_call: TRBJ1-5; clone_size: -; v_call: TRBV9; cdr3_aa: CASSKQENNQPQHF
d_call: -; j_call: TRBJ2-1; clone_size: -; v_call: TRBV2; cdr3_aa: CAGRGLAEEQFF
d_call: -; j_call: TRBJ2-7; clone_size: -; v_call: TRBV7-8; cdr3_aa: CASGGQTMAYEQYF
d_call: -; j_call: TRBJ1-3; clone_size: -; v_call: TRBV6-5; cdr3_aa: CASVSAGVGNTIYF
d_call: -; j_call: TRBJ1-2; clone_size: -; v_call: TRBV5-6; cdr3_aa: CASMRVPLVDGYTF
d_call: -; j_call: TRBJ1-5; clone_size: once; v_call: TRBV5-5; cdr3_aa: CASSRAEYSNQPQHF
d_call: -; j_call: TRBJ1-4; clone_size: -; v_call: TRBV7-2; cdr3_aa: CASSLFGGATNEKLFF
d_call: -; j_call: TRBJ2-1; clone_size: -; v_call: TRBV5-4; cdr3_aa: CASYFWGSMGEQFF
d_call: -; j_call: TRBJ2-5; clone_size: -; v_call: TRBV5-1; cdr3_aa: CASSGGQAEETQYF
d_call: -; j_call: TRBJ1-5; clone_size: once; v_call: TRBV5-5; cdr3_aa: CASSLPGRSTHSNQPQHF
d_call: TRBD1; j_call: TRBJ1-2; clone_size: -; v_call: TRBV2; cdr3_aa: CASRRSTGGYGYTF
d_call: -; j_call: TRBJ2-3; clone_size: -; v_call: TRBV11-2; cdr3_aa: CASSLNRASTDTQYF
d_call: -; j_call: TRBJ2-1; clone_size: few; v_call: TRBV28; cdr3_aa: CASSTEVEQFF
d_call: TRBD2; j_call: TRBJ2-3; clone_size: few; v_call: TRBV7-2; cdr3_aa: CASSALAGVVTQYF
d_call: -; j_call: TRBJ1-5; clone_size: -; v_call: TRBV28; cdr3_aa: CASSGGSQHF
d_call: TRBD2; j_call: TRBJ2-1; clone_size: -; v_call: TRBV6-6; cdr3_aa: CASSSLAGGHNEQFF
d_call: TRBD1; j_call: TRBJ1-1; clone_size: -; v_call: TRBV18; cdr3_aa: CASSPPRGRGNTEAFF
d_call: -; j_call: TRBJ2-1; clone_size: -; v_call: TRBV5-1; cdr3_aa: CASSLGRAINEQFF
d_call: -; j_call: TRBJ1-1; clone_size: -; v_call: TRBV16; cdr3_aa: CASSQQTVNTEAFF
d_call: TRBD2; j_call: TRBJ2-3; clone_size: -; v_call: TRBV5-5; cdr3_aa: CASSLNAGRVGDTQYF
d_call: TRBD1; j_call: TRBJ1-2; clone_size: few; v_call: TRBV30; cdr3_aa: CAWTGTVVLGYTF
d_call: -; j_call: TRBJ1-1; clone_size: -; v_call: TRBV19; cdr3_aa: CASSKEGNTEAFF
d_call: TRBD2; j_call: TRBJ2-7; clone_size: -; v_call: TRBV11-2; cdr3_aa: CASSSRGRGGSSGTYEQYF
d_call: -; j_call: TRBJ1-1; clone_size: -; v_call: TRBV5-6; cdr3_aa: CASSLEPGSSTEAFF
d_call: -; j_call: TRBJ2-2; clone_size: few; v_call: TRBV11-2; cdr3_aa: CASSLDPGRGKHGELFF
d_call: -; j_call: TRBJ2-1; clone_size: -; v_call: TRBV27; cdr3_aa: CASSLSSGSYEQFF
d_call: -; j_call: TRBJ2-5; clone_size: -; v_call: TRBV10-3; cdr3_aa: CAISPSPETQYF
d_call: TRBD2; j_call: TRBJ2-1; clone_size: many; v_call: TRBV2; cdr3_aa: CASSMETSGHTGNEQFF
d_call: -; j_call: TRBJ1-4; clone_size: few; v_call: TRBV21-1; cdr3_aa: CASSRSRAGNEKLFF
d_call: -; j_call: TRBJ1-1; clone_size: many; v_call: TRBV29-1; cdr3_aa: CSVDLQGRNTEAFF
d_call: TRBD1; j_call: TRBJ1-5; clone_size: once; v_call: TRBV19; cdr3_aa: CASSTGQNNQPQHF
d_call: -; j_call: TRBJ2-7; clone_size: -; v_call: TRBV4-1; cdr3_aa: CASSQEGNGDPYEQYF
d_call: TRBD1; j_call: TRBJ1-5; clone_size: once; v_call: TRBV27; cdr3_aa: CASSRQGFQPQHF
d_call: -; j_call: TRBJ1-5; clone_size: -; v_call: TRBV10-3; cdr3_aa: CAISEQLISTNQPQHF
d_call: TRBD1; j_call: TRBJ1-1; clone_size: -; v_call: TRBV5-4; cdr3_aa: CASSRAGGMDTEAFF
d_call: -; j_call: TRBJ1-1; clone_size: -; v_call: TRBV18; cdr3_aa: CASSPFRALDTEAFF
d_call: -; j_call: TRBJ1-5; clone_size: -; v_call: TRBV13; cdr3_aa: CASSLGRVNQPQHF
d_call: -; j_call: TRBJ1-5; clone_size: few; v_call: TRBV14; cdr3_aa: CASSQTGSQPQHF
d_call: TRBD2; j_call: TRBJ2-7; clone_size: -; v_call: TRBV5-1; cdr3_aa: CASTTGTSGYEQYF
d_call: -; j_call: TRBJ1-1; clone_size: few; v_call: TRBV6-1; cdr3_aa: CASSDWGNTEAFF
d_call: -; j_call: TRBJ1-2; clone_size: -; v_call: TRBV21-1; cdr3_aa: CASSSPDGIWNGNYGYTF
d_call: -; j_call: TRBJ2-3; clone_size: few; v_call: TRBV18; cdr3_aa: CASSPSRGTTDTQYF
d_call: TRBD1; j_call: TRBJ1-5; clone_size: -; v_call: TRBV30; cdr3_aa: CAWRPNPEVWTGKLQPQHF
d_call: -; j_call: TRBJ2-3; clone_size: -; v_call: TRBV4-1; cdr3_aa: CASSWATTTGTDTQYF